The 13 T cell receptor beta chains presented below share a single source sample, sequenced in a study of T cells after yellow fever vaccination. One entry per CDR3 protein results from TCRdb running MiXCR on the 5' RACE reads. The table lists roughly 120,000 distinct CDR3 sequences, 6.5% to 9% of them singletons. The sample here was CD8+ T cells sorted from PBMCs, taken 45 days after the yellow fever booster vaccination. The receptors shown here come from a man aged 25-45 years who received the YFV17D yellow fever vaccine.

The chain employs TRBV15 and TRBJ2-1; the match to TRBD2 covers 7 bases. The CDR3 covers 15 residues. V shed 0 bases and J 7 bases; nucleotides not matched to a gene: 6. Germline CDR1 reads LNHNV; CDR2 reads YYDKDF (reference sequence). In DNA, the CDR3 is TGTGCCACCAGCAGAGATGCGGGAGAGGAGAATGAGCAGTTCTTC. This translates into CATSRDAGEENEQFF. The full variable domain, rest sourced from reference TRBV15 and TRBJ2-1, is DAMVIQNPRYQVTQFGKPVTLSCSQTLNHNVMYWYQQKSSQAPKLLFHYYDKDFNNEADTPDNFQSRRPNTSFCFLDIRSPGLGDTAMYLCATSRDAGEENEQFFGPGTRLTVL.

This clonotype was counted ten times or more. The chain couples TRBV4-2 to TRBJ1-2; TRBD1 agrees at 7 bases. The germline V gene encodes CDR1 LGHNA and CDR2 YNFKEQ. The length of the CDR3 is 17 residues. Losses at the gene ends were 3 bases for V and 3 bases for J; bases not matched to a gene: 13. The CDR3 loop reads CASSQRAGGTDDYGYTF. CDR3 bases: TGTGCCAGCAGCCAGAGGGCAGGAGGGACAGATGACTATGGCTACACCTTC.

This sequence joins TRBV6-4 and TRBJ1-1, with 9 bases fitting TRBD1. With V trimmed by 8 bases and J by 2 bases, 15 bases remained unmatched. CDR3 length equals 17 residues. CDR1 and CDR2 (germline): MRHNA, SNTAGT. CDR3 residues: CASRTGETIVDNTEAFF. DNA of the CDR3: TGTGCCAGCCGGACAGGGGAAACGATAGTGGATAACACTGAAGCTTTCTTT.

In the case of this clonotype: This could be a read error, since a much larger clone is one nucleotide away. This sequence joins TRBV11-2 and TRBJ2-1; D is unclear. The CDR3 has 11 residues. Germline-derived CDR1 and CDR2 are SGHAT and FQNNGV. Trimming left V 6 bases short and J 7 bases short, with 7 bases between. The CDR3 here is CASRDKNEQFF. In DNA form, the CDR3 reads TGTGCCAGCAGAGACAAGAATGAGCAGTTCTTC.

Details on this clonotype: A read error may be the cause here, since a much bigger clone is one base away. Lacking the conserved final phenylalanine or tryptophan, this CDR3 likely reflects a read error. This chain connects TRBV24-1 to TRBJ2-3; 9 bases align to TRBD2. Germline V gives CDR1 KGHDR, CDR2 SFDVKD. CDR3 length: 15 residues. V was pared by 6 bases and J by 4 bases, with 7 bases of the junction left unmatched. The CDR3, as DNA: TGTGCCACCAGTCCGGGACTAGCTTTCTCAGATACGCAGTATTTG. Residues: CATSPGLAFSDTQYL.

This chain links TRBV9 with TRBJ1-2; 7 bases are shared with TRBD1. V lost 2 bases to trimming and J lost 5 bases; unmatched junction nucleotides: 6. The CDR3 has 14 residues. The germline gives CDR1 SGDLS, CDR2 YYNGEE. DNA of the CDR3: TGTGCCAGCAGCGTTACCGGGACAGAATATGGCTACACCTTC. This gives the protein CASSVTGTEYGYTF.

In this sample, this clonotype turned up a few times. The gene calls are TRBV3-1 and TRBJ2-1, with D perhaps TRBD1 (5 bases). V was trimmed by 0 bases and J by 8 bases, leaving 8 bases between them. This CDR3 spans 13 amino acids. Per the germline V gene, CDR1 is LGHDT and CDR2 is YNNKEL (reference sequence). This CDR3 is CASSQEGQYEQFF. The CDR3 DNA is TGTGCCAGCAGCCAAGAGGGGCAGTATGAGCAGTTCTTC.

This clonotype has ten or more counts. The chain combines TRBV10-3 with TRBJ1-2; TRBD1 matches at 9 bases. V dropped 0 bases and J dropped 8; count of bases not matched to a gene: 10. CDR1 ENHRY and CDR2 SYGVKD come from the germline V gene. The CDR3 length is 16 residues. CDR3 nucleotides: TGTGCCATCAGTGAGTCGACTCGGACAGGGGATGGCGGCTACACCTTC. Translated: CAISESTRTGDGGYTF.

This clonotype was seen a few times. The chain joins TRBV7-9 to TRBJ2-3; 16 bases agree with TRBD2. Germline trimming cut 8 bases from V and 4 bases from J; bases unmatched to any gene: 6. The CDR3 covers 16 residues. Germline V gene data show CDR1 as SEHNR and CDR2 as FQNEAQ (reference sequence). CDR3 nucleotide sequence: TGTGCCAGCCAGCGAGGGACTAGCGGGAGGGCAGATACGCAGTATTTT. It is translated as CASQRGTSGRADTQYF.

Ten or more counts support this clonotype. V gene TRBV24-1 combines with J gene TRBJ2-1, with 9 nucleotides matching TRBD1. With V trimmed by 9 bases and J by 7 bases, 6 bases remained unmatched. Germline CDR1 reads KGHDR; CDR2 reads SFDVKD. This CDR3 has 13 amino acids. For the CDR3, the DNA is TGTGCCACCTCGGACAGGGGCGAAAATGAGCAGTTCTTC. It encodes CATSDRGENEQFF.

The chain is built from TRBV5-4 and TRBJ2-1; D may match TRBD1 or TRBD2 (6 bases each). The CDR3 loop spans 12 amino acids. The V end was cut by 4 bases, the J end by 10 bases, with 12 bases between. In germline, CDR1 is SGHNT, CDR2 YYREEE (reference sequence). CDR3 DNA: TGTGCCAGCAGCCACGAGGGGGGAGAGCAGTTCTTC. Its translation: CASSHEGGEQFF.

The gene calls are TRBV7-9 and TRBJ2-3, with 13 nucleotides matching TRBD2. The junction had 5 bases not matched to a gene; V was cut back by 5 bases and J by 3 bases. The CDR3 has 16 residues. Germline V gives CDR1 SEHNR, CDR2 FQNEAQ (reference sequence). The CDR3 DNA follows: TGTGCCAGCAGCCAACGGACTAGCGGGAGTACAGATACGCAGTATTTT. Encoded protein: CASSQRTSGSTDTQYF. Full variable domain (missing parts from reference TRBV7-9 and TRBJ2-3): DTGVSQNPRHKITKRGQNVTFRCDPISEHNRLYWYRQTLGQGPEFLTYFQNEAQLEKSRLLSDRFSAERPKGSFSTLEIQRTEQGDSAMYLCASSQRTSGSTDTQYFGPGTRLTVL.

The chain is built from TRBV15 and TRBJ2-1; 7 bases line up with TRBD1. CDR1 is LNHNV, CDR2 YYDKDF, per germline (reference sequence). V dropped 3 bases and J dropped 6; count of bases not matched to a gene: 11. CDR3 length equals 16 residues. CDR3 in amino acids: CATSSSPTGYFNEQFF. CDR3 nucleotides: TGTGCCACCAGCAGTTCCCCGACAGGGTACTTCAATGAGCAGTTCTTC.